The 3 T cell receptor beta chains listed next were all sequenced from one sample in a study of blood T cell repertoires in COVID-19. Assay: immunoSEQ multiplex PCR; the TCRdb copy retains only in-frame clones and omits some. The sample includes 100,000 to 150,000 clones, approximately 90% of them seen just once. The sample taken for sequencing was peripheral blood. The receptor source for this set is a man aged 50 to 60 with active or convalescent COVID-19.

The chain recombines TRBV2 with TRBJ2-7; D is ambiguous. With 9 bases removed from V and 0 bases from J, the gap between germline ends came to 12 bases. From germline, CDR1 is SNHLY and CDR2 FYNNEI. This CDR3 has 13 residues. This chain's CDR3 is CASNGGSSYEQYF. DNA of the CDR3: TGTGCCAGTAACGGCGGAAGCTCCTACGAGCAGTACTTC.

V is TRBV11-2 and J is TRBJ1-1, with 8 bases fitting TRBD1. The CDR3 contains 15 residues. Germline trimming cut 3 bases from V and 0 bases from J; bases unmatched to any gene: 3. The germline gives CDR1 SGHAT, CDR2 FQNNGV. This CDR3 reads CASSFTGGMNTEAFF. CDR3 coding DNA: TGTGCCAGCAGCTTCACAGGGGGGATGAACACTGAAGCTTTCTTT. Complete variable domain (other parts from reference TRBV11-2 and TRBJ1-1): EAGVAQSPRYKIIEKRQSVAFWCNPISGHATLYWYQQILGQGPKLLIQFQNNGVVDDSQLPKDRFSAERLKGVDSTLKIQPAKLEDSAVYLCASSFTGGMNTEAFFGQGTRLTVV.

This chain links TRBV7-8 with TRBJ1-1; tentative D call: TRBD1 (6 bases). The V gene lost 6 bases and the J gene lost 7 bases, with 12 bases spanning the gap. CDR3 length equals 12 residues. Germline CDR1 SGHVS, CDR2 FQNEAQ. CDR3 nucleotide sequence: TGTGCCAGCAGGTTAACAGGGAGTGAAGCTTTCTTT. It translates to CASRLTGSEAFF.